The sequence of this TCR beta chain was determined in a study of vaccination and CD4 T cells after COVID-19. Study at large: The convalescents were made up of six males and four females, two of whom were Hispanic. Median time from second vaccine dose to sampling was about 77 days (14 to 241).

Trimming left V 3 bases short and J 5 bases short, with 16 bases between. The germline V gene encodes CDR1 SGHTA and CDR2 FQGNSA. The CDR3 length is 15 residues. Study results and limitations: Convalescent patients gained a median around 87% of their reactive clones only post-vaccination.

From the PCR reads, TCRdb called clonotypes with MiXCR, one entry per CDR3 protein. The profile shows over 15,000 distinct CDR3 sequences, 66% of them singletons. Notes on this clonotype: The target antigen is unknown.

The sequence came from a human donor who had recovered from COVID-19. V gene TRBV7-2 combines with J gene TRBJ1-2; weak D call: TRBD1 (5 bases). Sequenced material: CD4+ T cells from blood, taken after SARS-CoV-2 vaccination. For the CDR3, the DNA is TGTGCCAGCAGCTTTGGGCAGGGATTTGGATATGGCTACACCTTC. This gives the protein CASSFGQGFGYGYTF.